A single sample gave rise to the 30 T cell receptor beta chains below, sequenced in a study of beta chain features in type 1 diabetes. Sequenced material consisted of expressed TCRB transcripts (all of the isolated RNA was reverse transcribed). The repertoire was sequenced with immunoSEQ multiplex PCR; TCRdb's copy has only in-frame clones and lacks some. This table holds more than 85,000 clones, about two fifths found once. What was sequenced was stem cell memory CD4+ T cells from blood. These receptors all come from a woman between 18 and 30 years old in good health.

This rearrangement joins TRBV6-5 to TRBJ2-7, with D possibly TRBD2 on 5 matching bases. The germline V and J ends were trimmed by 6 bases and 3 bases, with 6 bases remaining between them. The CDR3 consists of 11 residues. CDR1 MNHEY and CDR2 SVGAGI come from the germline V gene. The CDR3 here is CASSGNYEQYF. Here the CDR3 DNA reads TGTGCCAGCAGCGGGAACTACGAGCAGTACTTC.

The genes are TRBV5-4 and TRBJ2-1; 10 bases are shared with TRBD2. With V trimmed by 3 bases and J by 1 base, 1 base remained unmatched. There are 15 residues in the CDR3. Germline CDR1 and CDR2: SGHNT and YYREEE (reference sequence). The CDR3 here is CASSSTSGSYNEQFF. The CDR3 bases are TGTGCCAGCAGCTCGACTAGCGGGTCCTACAATGAGCAGTTCTTC.

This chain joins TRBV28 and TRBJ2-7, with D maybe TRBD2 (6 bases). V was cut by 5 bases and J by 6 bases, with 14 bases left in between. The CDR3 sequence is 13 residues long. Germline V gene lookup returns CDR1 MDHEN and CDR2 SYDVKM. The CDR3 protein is CASSPRGTSEQYF. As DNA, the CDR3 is TGTGCCAGCAGTCCCCGCGGGACCTCCGAGCAGTACTTC.

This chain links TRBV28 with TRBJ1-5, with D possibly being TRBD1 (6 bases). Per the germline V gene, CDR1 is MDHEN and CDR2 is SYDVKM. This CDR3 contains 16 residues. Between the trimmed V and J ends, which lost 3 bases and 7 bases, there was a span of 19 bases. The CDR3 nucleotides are TGTGCCAGCAGTTTTAGAACAGGGTCTCTTGTGCAGCCCCAGCATTTT. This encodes CASSFRTGSLVQPQHF.

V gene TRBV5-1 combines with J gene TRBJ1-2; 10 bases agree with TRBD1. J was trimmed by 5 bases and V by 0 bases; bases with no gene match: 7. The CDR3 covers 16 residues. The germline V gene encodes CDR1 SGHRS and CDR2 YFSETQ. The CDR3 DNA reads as TGCGCCAGCAGCTTGGCGGACAGGGGGGCGGAATATGGCTACACCTTC. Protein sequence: CASSLADRGAEYGYTF.

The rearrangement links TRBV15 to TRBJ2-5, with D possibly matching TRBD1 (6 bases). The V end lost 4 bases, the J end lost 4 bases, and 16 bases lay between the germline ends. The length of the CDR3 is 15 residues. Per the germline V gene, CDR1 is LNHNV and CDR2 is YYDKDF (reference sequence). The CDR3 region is CATSTTGGVGETQYF. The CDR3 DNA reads TGTGCCACCAGCACGACAGGTGGTGTGGGAGAGACCCAGTACTTC.

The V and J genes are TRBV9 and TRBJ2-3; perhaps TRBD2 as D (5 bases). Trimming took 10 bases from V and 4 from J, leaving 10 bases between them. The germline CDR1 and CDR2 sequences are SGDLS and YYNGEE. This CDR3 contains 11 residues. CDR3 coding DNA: TGTGCCTCCGCGGGCTCAGATACGCAGTATTTT. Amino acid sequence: CASAGSDTQYF.

CDR3 sequence: CAWSPDGNYGYTF. The CDR3 nucleotides read TGTGCCTGGAGCCCAGACGGGAACTATGGCTACACCTTC. The gene calls are TRBV30 and TRBJ1-2; D is uncertain. V lost 3 bases to trimming and J lost 2 bases, with 10 bases between them. The CDR3 has 13 residues. Looked up from germline, CDR1 is GTSNPN and CDR2 is SVGIG (reference sequence).

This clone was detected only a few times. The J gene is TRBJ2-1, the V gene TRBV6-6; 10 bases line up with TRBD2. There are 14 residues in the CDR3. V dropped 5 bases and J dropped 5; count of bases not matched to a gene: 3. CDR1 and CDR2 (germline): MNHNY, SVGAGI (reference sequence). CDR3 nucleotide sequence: TGTGCCAGCAGTGAGCGGGAGGGCCACAATGAGCAGTTCTTC. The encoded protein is CASSEREGHNEQFF.

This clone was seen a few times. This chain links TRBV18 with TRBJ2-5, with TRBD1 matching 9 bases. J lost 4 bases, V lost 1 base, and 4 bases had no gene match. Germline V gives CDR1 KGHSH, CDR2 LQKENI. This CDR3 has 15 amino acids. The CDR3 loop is CASSPRQGVGETQYF. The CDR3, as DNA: TGTGCCAGCTCACCACGACAGGGGGTTGGAGAGACCCAGTACTTC. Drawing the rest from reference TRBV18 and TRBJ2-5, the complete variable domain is NAGVMQNPRHLVRRRGQEARLRCSPMKGHSHVYWYRQLPEEGLKFMVYLQKENIIDESGMPKERFSAEFPKEGPSILRIQQVVRGDSAAYFCASSPRQGVGETQYFGPGTRLLVL.

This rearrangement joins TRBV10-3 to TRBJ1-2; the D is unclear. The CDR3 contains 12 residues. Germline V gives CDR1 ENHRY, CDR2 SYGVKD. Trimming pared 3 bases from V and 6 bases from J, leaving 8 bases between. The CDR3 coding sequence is TGTGCCATCAGTGAAAGAGGGCATGGCTACACCTTC. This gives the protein CAISERGHGYTF.

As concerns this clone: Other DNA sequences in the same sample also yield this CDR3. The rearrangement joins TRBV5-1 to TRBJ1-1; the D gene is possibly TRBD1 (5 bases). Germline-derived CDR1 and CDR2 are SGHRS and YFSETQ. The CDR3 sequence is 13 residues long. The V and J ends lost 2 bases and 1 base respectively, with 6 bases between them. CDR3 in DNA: TGCGCCAGCAGCTTAGACAGGAACACTGAAGCTTTCTTT. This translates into CASSLDRNTEAFF.

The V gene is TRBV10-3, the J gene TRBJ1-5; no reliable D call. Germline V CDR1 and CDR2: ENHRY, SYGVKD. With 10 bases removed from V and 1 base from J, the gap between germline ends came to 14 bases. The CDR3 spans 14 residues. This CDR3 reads CATSSDSSNQPQHF. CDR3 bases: TGTGCCACCTCCTCGGACTCCAGCAATCAGCCCCAGCATTTT.

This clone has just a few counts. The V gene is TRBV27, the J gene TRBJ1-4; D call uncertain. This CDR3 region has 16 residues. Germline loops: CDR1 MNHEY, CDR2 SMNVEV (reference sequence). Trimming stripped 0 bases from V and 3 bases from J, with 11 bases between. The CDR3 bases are TGTGCCAGCAGTTTATCGATCGGGGTTGCTAATGAAAAACTGTTTTTT. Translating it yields CASSLSIGVANEKLFF. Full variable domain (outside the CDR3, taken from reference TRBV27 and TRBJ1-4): EAQVTQNPRYLITVTGKKLTVTCSQNMNHEYMSWYRQDPGLGLRQIYYSMNVEVTDKGDVPEGYKVSRKEKRNFPLILESPSPNQTSLYFCASSLSIGVANEKLFFGSGTQLSVL.

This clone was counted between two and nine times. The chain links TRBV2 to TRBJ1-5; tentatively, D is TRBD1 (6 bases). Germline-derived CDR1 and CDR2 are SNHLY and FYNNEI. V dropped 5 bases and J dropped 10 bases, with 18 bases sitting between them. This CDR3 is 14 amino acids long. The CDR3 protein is CASSPTGGQGPQHF. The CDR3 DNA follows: TGTGCCAGCAGTCCAACGGGGGGGCAGGGACCCCAGCATTTT.

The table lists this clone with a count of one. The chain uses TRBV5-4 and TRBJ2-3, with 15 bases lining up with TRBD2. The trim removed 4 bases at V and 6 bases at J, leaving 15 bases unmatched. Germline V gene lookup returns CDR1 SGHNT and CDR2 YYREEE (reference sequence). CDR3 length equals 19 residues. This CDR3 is CASSTHGTSGRRKADTQYF. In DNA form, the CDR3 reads TGTGCCAGCAGCACCCACGGGACTAGCGGGAGGAGGAAGGCGGATACGCAGTATTTT.

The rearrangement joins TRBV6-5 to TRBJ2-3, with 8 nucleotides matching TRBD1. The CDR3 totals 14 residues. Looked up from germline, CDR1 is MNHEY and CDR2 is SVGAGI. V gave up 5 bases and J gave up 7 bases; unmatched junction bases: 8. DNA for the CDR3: TGTGCCAGCAGTAGGACAGGGTCCCCATATACGCAGTATTTT. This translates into CASSRTGSPYTQYF.

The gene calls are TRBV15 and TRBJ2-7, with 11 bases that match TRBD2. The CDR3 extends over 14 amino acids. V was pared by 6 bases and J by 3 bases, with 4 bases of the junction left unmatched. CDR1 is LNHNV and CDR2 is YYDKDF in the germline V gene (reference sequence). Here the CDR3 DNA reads TGTGCCACCAGTGACGGGACTAGCGGCTACGAGCAGTACTTC. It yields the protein CATSDGTSGYEQYF.

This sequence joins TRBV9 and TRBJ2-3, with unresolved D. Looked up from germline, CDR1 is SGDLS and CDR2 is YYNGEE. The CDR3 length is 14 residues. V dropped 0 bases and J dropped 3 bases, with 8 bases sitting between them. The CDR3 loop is CASSVEWLTDTQYF. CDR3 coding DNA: TGTGCCAGCAGCGTAGAATGGCTGACAGATACGCAGTATTTT.

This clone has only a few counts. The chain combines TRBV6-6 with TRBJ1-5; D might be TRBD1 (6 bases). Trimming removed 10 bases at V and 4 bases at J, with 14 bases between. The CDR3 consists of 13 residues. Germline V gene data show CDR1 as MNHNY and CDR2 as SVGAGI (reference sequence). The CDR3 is CATDRLWNQPQHF. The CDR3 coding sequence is TGTGCCACCGACAGGCTCTGGAATCAGCCCCAGCATTTT.

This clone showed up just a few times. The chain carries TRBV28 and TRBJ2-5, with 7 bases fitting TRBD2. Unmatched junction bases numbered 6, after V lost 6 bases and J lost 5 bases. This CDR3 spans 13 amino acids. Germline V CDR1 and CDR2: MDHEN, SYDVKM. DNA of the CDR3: TGTGCCAGCAGACGGACTAGTATGGAGACCCAGTACTTC. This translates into CASRRTSMETQYF.

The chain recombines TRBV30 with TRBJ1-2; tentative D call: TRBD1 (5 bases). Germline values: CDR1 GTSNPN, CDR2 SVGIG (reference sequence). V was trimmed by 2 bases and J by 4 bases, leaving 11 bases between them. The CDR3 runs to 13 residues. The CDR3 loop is CAWSSGNRYGYTF. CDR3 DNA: TGTGCCTGGAGTTCAGGGAATCGCTATGGCTACACCTTC.

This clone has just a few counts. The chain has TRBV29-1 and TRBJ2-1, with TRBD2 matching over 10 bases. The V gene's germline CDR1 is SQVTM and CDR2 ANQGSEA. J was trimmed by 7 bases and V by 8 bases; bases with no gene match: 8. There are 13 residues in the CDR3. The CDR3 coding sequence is TGCAGCCCGTCTAGCGGGAGCCGAAATGAGCAGTTCTTC. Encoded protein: CSPSSGSRNEQFF.

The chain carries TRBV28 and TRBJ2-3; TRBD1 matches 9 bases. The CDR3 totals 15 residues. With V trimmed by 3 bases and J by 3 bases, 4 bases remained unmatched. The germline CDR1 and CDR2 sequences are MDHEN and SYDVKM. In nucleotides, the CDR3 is TGTGCCAGCAGTTTCCAGACAGGGGGTACAGATACGCAGTATTTT. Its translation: CASSFQTGGTDTQYF. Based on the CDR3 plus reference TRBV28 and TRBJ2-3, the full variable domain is DVKVTQSSRYLVKRTGEKVFLECVQDMDHENMFWYRQDPGLGLRLIYFSYDVKMKEKGDIPEGYSVSREKKERFSLILESASTNQTSMYLCASSFQTGGTDTQYFGPGTRLTVL.

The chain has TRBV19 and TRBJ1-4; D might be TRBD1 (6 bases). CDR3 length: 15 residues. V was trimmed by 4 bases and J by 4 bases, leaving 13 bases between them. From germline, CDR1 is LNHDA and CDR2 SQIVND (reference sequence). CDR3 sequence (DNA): TGTGCCAGTAGTAATGGACAGCGAAATAATGAAAAACTGTTTTTT. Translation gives CASSNGQRNNEKLFF.

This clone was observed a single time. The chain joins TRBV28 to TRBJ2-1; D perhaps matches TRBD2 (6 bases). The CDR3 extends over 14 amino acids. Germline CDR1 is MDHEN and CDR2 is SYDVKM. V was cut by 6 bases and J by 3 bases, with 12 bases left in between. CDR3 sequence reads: CASRSSGIYNEQFF. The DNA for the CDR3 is TGTGCCAGCAGGAGTAGCGGAATCTACAATGAGCAGTTCTTC.

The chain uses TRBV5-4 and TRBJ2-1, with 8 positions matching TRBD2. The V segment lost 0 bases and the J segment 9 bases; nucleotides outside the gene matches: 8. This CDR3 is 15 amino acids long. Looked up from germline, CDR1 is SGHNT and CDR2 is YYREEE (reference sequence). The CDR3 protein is CASSLASGRDGEQFF. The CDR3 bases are TGTGCCAGCAGCTTGGCAAGCGGGAGAGATGGTGAGCAGTTCTTC.

DNA of the CDR3: TGTGCCAGCAGCCAAATACTCGGGGAGCAGTTCTTC. As protein: CASSQILGEQFF. The J gene is TRBJ2-1, the V gene TRBV6-5; D not certain. Between the trimmed V and J ends, which lost 6 bases and 10 bases, there was a span of 13 bases. The germline V gene encodes CDR1 MNHEY and CDR2 SVGAGI. This CDR3 comprises 12 residues.

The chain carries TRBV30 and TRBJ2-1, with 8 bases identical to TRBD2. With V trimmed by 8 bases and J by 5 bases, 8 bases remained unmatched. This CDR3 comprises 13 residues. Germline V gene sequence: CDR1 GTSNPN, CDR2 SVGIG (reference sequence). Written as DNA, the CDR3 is TGTGCCCGTACTAGCGGCGTAAACAATGAGCAGTTCTTC. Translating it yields CARTSGVNNEQFF.

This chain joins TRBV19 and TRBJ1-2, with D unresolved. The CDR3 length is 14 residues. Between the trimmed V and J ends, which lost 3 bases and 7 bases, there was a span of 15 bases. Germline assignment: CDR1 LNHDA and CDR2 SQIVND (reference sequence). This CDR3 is CASSISGRRFGYTF. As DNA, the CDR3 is TGTGCCAGTAGTATCAGCGGCCGGCGATTTGGCTACACCTTC.